This is a list of T cell receptor beta chains from one sample in a study of CD8+CD57+ T cells in acquired aplastic anemia. TCRdb called the reads again in MiXCR, with one record for every CDR3 protein. The data show 200,000 or so distinct CDR3 sequences, with around 50% seen just once and just under 20% held by the top ten. Sequencing input: sorted CD4+, CD8+, or CD8+CD57+ T cells (not recorded which) from PBMCs. These receptors all come from a human donor with aplastic anemia. The CDR3 runs from the conserved cysteine through the conserved F or W. D genes are given only for firm matches. The size field is filled for only some rows; it gives once, few, many or a size class.

TRBV7-3	many	14	TRBD2	TRBJ2-3	CASSFGTSFDTQYF	TGTGCCAGCAGCTTCGGGACTAGCTTTGATACGCAGTATTTT
TRBV14	-	12	-	TRBJ2-7	CASSRSSYEQYF	TGTGCCAGCAGCAGGAGCTCCTACGAGCAGTACTTC
TRBV9	many	16	-	TRBJ2-2	CASSVGGGPMNGELFF	TGTGCCAGCAGCGTAGGCGGGGGCCCTATGAACGGGGAGCTGTTTTTT
TRBV29-1	-	11	-	TRBJ1-2	CSVLWEYGYTF	TGCAGCGTCCTGTGGGAATATGGCTACACCTTC
TRBV6-2/TRBV6-3	-	17	TRBD2	TRBJ2-3	CASSYWTSGSLTDTQYF	TGTGCCAGCAGTTATTGGACTAGCGGGAGTCTCACAGATACGCAGTATTTT
TRBV9	-	17	-	TRBJ2-1	CASSVAADVHPYNEQFF	TGTGCCAGCAGCGTAGCGGCGGACGTACACCCCTACAATGAGCAGTTCTTC
TRBV19	-	15	-	TRBJ2-1	CASSMQRSSYNEQFF	TGTGCCAGTAGTATGCAGAGGAGCTCCTACAATGAGCAGTTTTTC
TRBV7-2	-	18	-	TRBJ2-7	CASSSGPIVVQRSYEQYF	TGTGCCAGCAGCTCAGGGCCTATCGTCGTGCAGCGGTCCTACGAGCAGTACTTC
TRBV20-1	-	15	-	TRBJ1-2	CSARDADQSIYGYTF	TGCAGTGCTAGAGATGCAGACCAGTCCATCTATGGCTATACCTTC
TRBV5-1	many	17	-	TRBJ2-2	CASSLATGAANTGELFF	TGCGCCAGCAGCTTGGCCACCGGGGCAGCGAACACCGGGGAGCTGTTTTTT
TRBV5-1	many	15	TRBD1	TRBJ2-5	CASSLGQGDQETQYF	TGCGCCAGCAGCTTGGGACAGGGGGACCAAGAGACCCAGTACTTC
TRBV6-1	-	15	TRBD1	TRBJ1-4	CASSLGGQGSEKLFF	TGTGCCAGCTCCTTAGGGGGACAGGGAAGTGAAAAACTGTTTTTT
TRBV19	-	15	-	TRBJ1-2	CASSLFLEQNYGYTF	TGTGCCAGTAGTCTTTTTTTAGAACAGAACTATGGCTACACCTTC
TRBV5-1	many	18	TRBD2	TRBJ2-3	CASSQLGTSGGTTDTQYF	TGCGCCAGCAGTCAGCTGGGGACTAGCGGGGGGACCACAGATACGCAGTATTTT
TRBV5-1	-	15	-	TRBJ1-6	CASSLVGGPSSPLHF	TGCGCCAGCAGCTTGGTGGGGGGGCCTAGTTCACCCCTCCACTTT
TRBV10-3	-	14	TRBD2	TRBJ2-2	CAISELAGAGELFF	TGTGCCATCAGTGAACTAGCGGGAGCCGGGGAGCTGTTTTTT
TRBV7-3	many	14	-	TRBJ1-1	CASSPGLDPAEAFF	TGTGCCAGCAGTCCGGGCCTCGATCCCGCTGAAGCTTTCTTT
TRBV15	-	15	TRBD2	TRBJ2-1	CATSRIPGLPNEQFF	TGTGCCACCAGCAGGATCCCGGGACTACCCAATGAGCAGTTCTTT
TRBV20-1	many	16	-	TRBJ1-4	CSAREAGDATNEKLFF	TGCAGTGCTAGAGAAGCCGGAGACGCAACTAATGAAAAACTGTTTTTT
TRBV5-1	many	14	-	TRBJ2-1	CASSSGGLPNEQFF	TGCGCCAGCAGCTCGGGGGGCTTGCCAAATGAGCAGTTCTTC
TRBV7-8	many	15	-	TRBJ2-3	CASSRGGASADTQYF	TGTGCCAGCAGTAGGGGGGGGGCTAGCGCAGATACGCAGTATTTT
TRBV7-8	many	15	TRBD2	TRBJ2-7	CASSLAASGGYEQYF	TGTGCCAGCAGCTTAGCGGCTAGCGGGGGTTACGAGCAGTACTTC
TRBV5-1	-	15	-	TRBJ1-6	CASSLGHLYNSPLHF	TGCGCCAGCAGCTTGGGACACCTCTATAATTCACCCCTCCACTTT
TRBV29-1	-	12	-	TRBJ2-1	CSVERPWGEQFF	TGCAGCGTTGAAAGACCCTGGGGCGAGCAGTTCTTC
TRBV11-2	many	13	-	TRBJ1-2	CASSEIGQSGYTF	TGTGCCAGCAGCGAAATTGGACAATCGGGCTACACCTTC
TRBV6-1	-	14	TRBD1	TRBJ2-7	CATHAGTGWYEQYF	TGTGCCACGCACGCCGGGACAGGGTGGTACGAGCAGTACTTC
TRBV9	-	16	TRBD1	TRBJ2-2	CATTRGDRGNTGELFF	TGTGCCACCACAAGAGGGGACAGGGGTAACACCGGGGAGCTGTTTTTT
TRBV29-1	-	15	-	TRBJ1-1	CSVVPGSLSNTEAFF	TGCAGCGTTGTACCAGGGAGTTTGTCCAACACTGAAGCTTTCTTT
TRBV6-8	-	14	-	TRBJ1-3	CASSYSSSGNTIYF	TGTGCCAGCAGTTACTCGTCCTCTGGAAACACCATATATTTT
TRBV7-8	-	12	-	TRBJ1-2	CASSSRLDGYTF	TGTGCCAGCAGTTCACGGTTGGATGGCTACACCTTC
TRBV19	-	17	TRBD2	TRBJ2-7	CASSREGRGASSYEQYF	TGTGCCAGTAGCCGTGAAGGGCGGGGGGCCAGCTCCTACGAGCAGTACTTC
TRBV7-9	-	13	-	TRBJ1-3	CASSLGGRNTIYF	TGTGCCAGCAGCTTAGGGGGACGAAACACCATATATTTT
TRBV19	many	13	-	TRBJ2-2	CASSIAITGELFF	TGTGCCAGTAGTATAGCGATCACCGGGGAGCTGTTTTTT
TRBV5-4	few	16	TRBD1	TRBJ1-4	CASSSGTGTFNEKLFF	TGTGCCAGCAGCTCTGGGACAGGGACCTTTAATGAAAAACTGTTTTTT
TRBV7-3	many	13	TRBD1	TRBJ2-7	CASSSTGGAEQYF	TGTGCCAGCAGCTCAACAGGGGGCGCCGAGCAGTACTTC
TRBV9	many	13	-	TRBJ2-2	CASSSWGDGELFF	TGTGCCAGCAGCTCCTGGGGGGACGGGGAGCTGTTTTTT
TRBV5-6	-	14	-	TRBJ2-7	CASSVRARAHEQYF	TGTGCCAGCAGCGTAAGGGCCAGGGCCCACGAGCAGTACTTC
TRBV5-1	many	15	TRBD1	TRBJ1-5	CASSLEGTGNQPQHF	TGCGCCAGCAGCTTAGAAGGGACAGGGAATCAGCCCCAGCATTTT
TRBV2	-	11	-	TRBJ2-7	CASGGSYEQYF	TGTGCCAGCGGGGGGTCGTACGAGCAGTACTTC
TRBV20-1	many	11	-	TRBJ2-5	CSASGQETQYF	TGCAGTGCTAGTGGCCAAGAGACCCAGTACTTC
TRBV11-2	-	15	TRBD1	TRBJ2-7	CASSHQDRGDYEQYF	TGCGCCAGCAGCCACCAGGACAGGGGAGACTACGAGCAGTACTTC
TRBV20-1	-	13	-	TRBJ2-1	CSARRLPHNEQFF	TGCAGTGCTCGAAGACTACCCCACAATGAGCAGTTCTTC
TRBV7-9	many	14	-	TRBJ1-1	CASSPSNMNTEAFF	TGTGCCAGCAGCCCATCAAACATGAACACTGAAGCTTTCTTT
TRBV9	-	14	-	TRBJ2-3	CASSVQGLTDTQYF	TGTGCCAGCAGCGTACAGGGACTCACAGATACGCAGTATTTT
TRBV29-1	-	14	TRBD2	TRBJ2-7	CSVVSGGGGYEQYF	TGCAGCGTTGTTTCCGGCGGCGGGGGCTACGAGCAGTACTTC
TRBV28	-	14	-	TRBJ2-2	CASKGTPNTGELFF	TGTGCCAGCAAGGGGACCCCTAACACCGGGGAGCTGTTTTTT
TRBV7-9	-	15	TRBD1	TRBJ1-1	CASSLRTTGGSEAFF	TGTGCCAGCAGCTTACGAACGACAGGGGGCAGTGAAGCTTTCTTT
TRBV7-3	many	15	TRBD2	TRBJ2-1	CASSRPGGLNDEQFF	TGTGCCAGCAGCCGGCCGGGGGGGCTAAATGATGAGCAGTTCTTC